The next 6 T cell receptor beta chains were all read from a single sample in a study of T cells in Graves' hyperthyroidism and ophthalmopathy. Amplification targeted TCR beta CDR3 regions from RNA transcripts. RT-PCR in the first round (using the HTBI primer set) targeted the TCR CDR3. TCRdb called the multiplex PCR reads again in MiXCR, with one record for every CDR3 protein. The sample records hundreds of thousands of distinct CDR3 sequences, 45% being singletons. The sequencing sample was made of peripheral blood or thyroid tissue (not recorded which). These receptors originate from an adult man with Graves' disease, either hyperthyroidism or ophthalmopathy (not recorded which).

This clonotype was counted ten times or more. The chain recombines TRBV9 with TRBJ1-1, with D unresolved. Germline CDR1 is SGDLS and CDR2 is YYNGEE. V lost 3 bases to trimming and J lost 1 base, with 10 bases between them. This CDR3 is built from 14 residues. CDR3 loop: CASSAVLGNTEAFF. The CDR3 DNA reads TGTGCCAGCAGCGCCGTTTTAGGGAACACTGAAGCTTTCTTT.

This clonotype was found a few times. V gene TRBV9 combines with J gene TRBJ1-2, with a possible D match to TRBD1 (6 bases). The germline CDR1 and CDR2 sequences are SGDLS and YYNGEE. V lost 4 bases, J lost 0 bases, and 22 bases lay in between. CDR3 length: 18 residues. DNA of the CDR3: TGTGCCAGCAGCCAAGGTCAATTAGGGGGGGCCTCTAACTATGGCTACACCTTC. It encodes CASSQGQLGGASNYGYTF.

This rearrangement joins TRBV6-1 to TRBJ2-6; TRBD1 might be the D (5 bases). Germline CDR1 is MNHNS and CDR2 is SASEGT. The CDR3 sequence is 17 residues long. V was cut by 3 bases and J by 0 bases, with 12 bases left in between. The CDR3 sequence is CASSEDPGISGANVLTF. CDR3 nucleotides: TGTGCCAGCAGTGAGGACCCAGGGATCTCTGGGGCCAACGTCCTGACTTTC.

This rearrangement joins TRBV20-1 to TRBJ1-2, with D possibly being TRBD1 (5 bases). This CDR3 is built from 11 residues. V was cut by 6 bases and J by 7 bases, with 12 bases left in between. Germline assignment: CDR1 DFQATT and CDR2 SNEGSKA (reference sequence). The CDR3 here is CSAAGALGYTF. The CDR3 DNA reads as TGCAGTGCCGCTGGGGCTCTTGGCTACACCTTC.

This clonotype was counted many times. The rearrangement links TRBV2 to TRBJ2-7; the D call may be TRBD1 or TRBD2 (5 bases each). The V gene's germline CDR1 is SNHLY and CDR2 FYNNEI. This CDR3 has 13 residues. V was clipped by 8 bases and J by 2 bases, with 13 bases between them. CDR3 amino acids: CASGGYPPYEQYF. The CDR3 DNA reads TGTGCCAGCGGGGGTTATCCACCCTACGAGCAGTACTTC.

Worth noting for this clonotype: It may be a read error: a sequence one base away is much more abundant. The chain combines TRBV20-1 with TRBJ2-7; the D gene could be TRBD1 or TRBD2 (5 bases each). This CDR3 is built from 15 residues. The V end was cut by 3 bases, the J end by 1 base, with 16 bases between. The V gene's germline CDR1 is DFQATT and CDR2 SNEGSKA (reference sequence). The CDR3 sequence is CSASDGAELSYEQYF. CDR3 sequence (DNA): TGCAGTGCTAGCGACGGGGCAGAACTGTCCTACGAGCAGTACTTC.